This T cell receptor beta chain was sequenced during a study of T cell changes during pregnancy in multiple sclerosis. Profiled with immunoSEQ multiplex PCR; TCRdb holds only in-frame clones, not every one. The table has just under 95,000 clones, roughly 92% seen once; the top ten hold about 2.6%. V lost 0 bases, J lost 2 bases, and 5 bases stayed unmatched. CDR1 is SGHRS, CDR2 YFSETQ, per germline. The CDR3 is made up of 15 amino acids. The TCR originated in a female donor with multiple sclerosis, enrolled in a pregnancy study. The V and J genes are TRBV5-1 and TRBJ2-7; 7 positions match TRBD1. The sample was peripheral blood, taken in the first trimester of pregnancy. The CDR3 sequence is CASSLVRTGAYEQYF. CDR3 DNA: TGCGCCAGCAGCTTGGTTCGTACAGGGGCCTACGAGCAGTACTTC.